One sample yielded the 14 T cell receptor beta chains listed below, sequenced in a study of shared clonotypes between healthy human individuals (dated by TCRdb to 2018 to 2020). Libraries were constructed by the immunoSEQ multiplex PCR assay. TCRdb retrieved this table from immuneACCESS and kept in-frame rearrangements only. Not all clones are present; in checked studies, unresolved V genes account for under half, and no reason is known for the remainder. This sample is represented by some 1.5 million clones; around 95% of them were singletons. The ten biggest clones cover approximately 1.1% of the sample. Material: naive CD4+ T cells sorted from blood. The sample's cell subset or site, from its label and the paper: CD45RA+ positively selected. The receptors were sampled from a man aged 30 to 45 in good health.

The chain recombines TRBV30 with TRBJ2-7; unclear D gene. The CDR3 is made up of 13 amino acids. Germline V CDR1 and CDR2: GTSNPN, SVGIG (reference sequence). Trimming took off 0 bases at V and 5 bases at J, with 11 bases between the two ends. The CDR3 loop is CAWSVGISNEQYF. The DNA of the CDR3 is TGTGCCTGGAGTGTAGGGATTAGCAACGAGCAGTACTTC.

The chain is built from TRBV10-3 and TRBJ1-5; the D is unclear. The germline V and J ends were trimmed by 4 bases and 3 bases, with 7 bases remaining between them. Germline assignment: CDR1 ENHRY and CDR2 SYGVKD. CDR3 length: 13 residues. The CDR3 DNA is TGTGCCATCAGTGGGAGGGCCAATCAGCCCCAGCATTTT. It codes for CAISGRANQPQHF.

V usage is TRBV30 and J usage is TRBJ2-1; TRBD2 is a possible D gene (6 bases). The germline V gene has CDR1 GTSNPN and CDR2 SVGIG (reference sequence). The CDR3 has 14 amino acids. Trimming took off 1 base at V and 9 bases at J, with 16 bases between the two ends. The CDR3 DNA reads TGTGCCTGGAGTGGCACTAGCTGGTACGGTGAGCAGTTCTTC. This translates into CAWSGTSWYGEQFF.

V usage is TRBV27 and J usage is TRBJ2-1; a weak D match, TRBD2 (5 bases). Germline V gives CDR1 MNHEY, CDR2 SMNVEV (reference sequence). This CDR3 spans 16 amino acids. V was shortened by 3 bases and J by 3 bases, with 15 bases between the two germline ends. For the CDR3, the DNA is TGTGCCAGCAGTTTTCTTCGGCCCGGAGGCTACAATGAGCAGTTCTTC. This codes for CASSFLRPGGYNEQFF.

This chain joins TRBV27 and TRBJ2-4; 13 nucleotides match TRBD2. This CDR3 spans 17 amino acids. With V trimmed by 6 bases and J by 3 bases, 8 bases remained unmatched. CDR1 is MNHEY, CDR2 SMNVEV, per germline (reference sequence). CDR3 residues: CASSPGLAGVGKNIQYF. CDR3 nucleotide sequence: TGTGCCAGCAGCCCAGGACTAGCGGGAGTTGGCAAAAACATTCAGTACTTC.

The chain employs TRBV7-9 and TRBJ2-3, with 15 bases identical to TRBD2. V dropped 5 bases and J dropped 3; count of bases not matched to a gene: 12. CDR3 length: 19 amino acids. Germline lookup yields CDR1 SEHNR and CDR2 FQNEAQ (reference sequence). CDR3: CASSRGLAGGSTITDTQYF. The CDR3 DNA follows: TGTGCCAGCAGCCGGGGACTAGCGGGAGGTTCAACAATAACAGATACGCAGTATTTT.

The J gene is TRBJ2-7, the V gene TRBV9; D remains ambiguous. Germline values: CDR1 SGDLS, CDR2 YYNGEE. This CDR3 contains 13 residues. V lost 1 base and J 6 bases, leaving 11 bases between the germline ends. This CDR3 reads CASSVTPIREQYF. CDR3 sequence (DNA): TGTGCCAGCAGCGTAACCCCCATCCGCGAGCAGTACTTC.

The chain uses TRBV15 and TRBJ1-1; D is perhaps TRBD1 (5 bases). Germline V lookup: CDR1 LNHNV, CDR2 YYDKDF (reference sequence). Trimming removed 0 bases at V and 3 bases at J, with 11 bases between. CDR3 length: 15 amino acids. CDR3 DNA: TGTGCCACCAGCAGAGATGGGACCGTCGACACTGAAGCTTTCTTT. Protein sequence: CATSRDGTVDTEAFF.

The chain links TRBV2 to TRBJ2-2; 8 bases fit TRBD1. Unmatched junction bases numbered 11, after V lost 6 bases and J lost 5 bases. The CDR3 covers 16 residues. From germline, CDR1 is SNHLY and CDR2 FYNNEI. Written as DNA, the CDR3 is TGTGCCAGCAGCCCAACAGGGGGGCGTAGTACCGGGGAGCTGTTTTTT. Protein product: CASSPTGGRSTGELFF.

Here the CDR3 DNA reads TGCGCCAGCAGCAGCGGACAGTCGGAGACCCAGTACTTC. This encodes CASSSGQSETQYF. This chain uses TRBV5-1 with TRBJ2-5; TRBD1 might be the D (6 bases). This CDR3 comprises 13 residues. The V gene's germline CDR1 is SGHRS and CDR2 YFSETQ. The ends were cut back, 4 bases at V and 5 bases at J, with 12 bases in the middle.

The gene calls are TRBV25-1 and TRBJ1-2; D is unclear. V was trimmed by 1 base and J by 1 base, leaving 7 bases between them. Germline CDR1 is MGHDK and CDR2 is SYGVNS. The CDR3 totals 14 residues. The CDR3 sequence: CASSESRVNYGYTF. CDR3 nucleotides: TGTGCCAGCAGTGAATCGAGGGTTAACTATGGCTACACCTTC.

The CDR3 loop is CASSQELGGFWNGYTF. The CDR3 DNA sequence: TGCGCCAGCAGCCAAGAATTAGGGGGCTTTTGGAATGGCTACACCTTC. V gene TRBV4-1 combines with J gene TRBJ1-2, with 7 nucleotides matching TRBD1. The CDR3 runs 16 residues. J lost 6 bases, V lost 0 bases, and 10 bases had no gene match. Germline V gene data show CDR1 as MGHRA and CDR2 as YSYEKL.

This chain uses TRBV6-1 with TRBJ2-7, with a possible D match to TRBD2 (5 bases). Trimming left V 4 bases short and J 7 bases short, with 8 bases between. Per the germline V gene, CDR1 is MNHNS and CDR2 is SASEGT. The CDR3 length is 11 residues. CDR3 region: CASSAGGEQYF. The CDR3 bases are TGTGCCAGCAGTGCAGGCGGGGAGCAGTACTTC.

The J gene is TRBJ2-1, the V gene TRBV5-1; no clear D gene. The CDR3 loop spans 12 amino acids. Deletions cut 0 bases from V and 9 bases from J, with 7 bases between. Germline lookup yields CDR1 SGHRS and CDR2 YFSETQ. CDR3 nucleotides: TGCGCCAGCAGCTTGGGAGCTTCTGAGCAGTTCTTC. Protein: CASSLGASEQFF.